The next 19 T cell receptor beta chains were all read from a single sample in a study of T cell repertoires in cytomegalovirus infection. TCRdb itself ran the reads through MiXCR, one entry per CDR3 protein. The sample yields about 190,000 distinct CDR3 sequences, 25% to 30% seen once. The sequencing sample was made of PBMCs. Source of these receptors: a human donor in good health (CMV status not recorded). Some clones in this sample may be carry-over from other donors' samples.

The table lists this clonotype with a few counts. This chain uses TRBV12-3 or TRBV12-4 with TRBJ2-1; 8 positions agree with TRBD1. The CDR3 sequence is 15 residues long. V lost 6 bases, J lost 0 bases, and 4 bases stayed unmatched. The CDR3 spells CASRKDRASYNEQFF. DNA of the CDR3: TGTGCCAGCAGAAAGGACAGGGCCTCCTACAATGAGCAGTTCTTC.

Worth noting for this clonotype: A read error may account for a junction end that differs from germline. This sequence joins TRBV5-3 and TRBJ2-3; D uncertain. TRBV5-3 belongs to the ORF category, with a function that is uncertain. The CDR3 length is 14 residues. The CDR3 here is CASSSNIPTDTQYF. CDR3 in DNA: TGTGCCAGCAGCTCTAACATACCCACAGATACGCAGTATTTT.

This clonotype was seen a handful of times. V and J are TRBV7-3 and TRBJ2-1; no clear D. V lost 5 bases, J lost 9 bases, and 8 bases lay in between. Per the germline V gene, CDR1 is SGHTA and CDR2 is FQGTGA. The CDR3 is 11 amino acids. The CDR3 region has the DNA TGTGCCAGCAGCAACGGTCCTGAGCAGTTCTTC. This codes for CASSNGPEQFF.

V is TRBV2 and J is TRBJ2-7; 7 nucleotides match TRBD1. CDR3 length equals 13 residues. With V trimmed by 6 bases and J by 5 bases, 7 bases remained unmatched. Per the germline V gene, CDR1 is SNHLY and CDR2 is FYNNEI. CDR3 loop: CASRPTGRNEQYF. CDR3 nucleotide sequence: TGTGCCAGCAGGCCGACAGGGCGCAACGAGCAGTACTTC.

This clonotype was seen ten or more times. The rearrangement uses TRBV7-2 and TRBJ1-1; tentative D call: TRBD1 (5 bases). Germline lookup yields CDR1 SGHTA and CDR2 FQGNSA. V lost 1 base to trimming and J lost 1 base, with 16 bases between them. This CDR3 spans 17 amino acids. In nucleotides, the CDR3 is TGTGCCAGCAGCTTAGACGGTTGGGGACTTCGGAACACTGAAGCTTTCTTT. Translation gives CASSLDGWGLRNTEAFF. Variable domain in full (rest from reference TRBV7-2 and TRBJ1-1): GAGVSQSPSNKVTEKGKDVELRCDPISGHTALYWYRQSLGQGLEFLIYFQGNSAPDKSGLPSDRFSAERTGGSVSTLTIQRTQQEDSAVYLCASSLDGWGLRNTEAFFGQGTRLTVV.

In this sample, this clonotype turned up a few times. The chain couples TRBV2 to TRBJ2-5, with TRBD2 identical over 9 bases. Looked up from germline, CDR1 is SNHLY and CDR2 is FYNNEI. The V segment lost 7 bases and the J segment 5 bases; nucleotides outside the gene matches: 5. The CDR3 runs to 13 residues. As DNA, the CDR3 is TGTGCCAGCACGCGGGGGGGCCTCGAGACCCAGTACTTC. As protein: CASTRGGLETQYF.

The table lists this clonotype with a few counts. CDR3 coding DNA: TGCGCCAGCAGTCGGCCGGTCCTACTGTTTTTT. This gives the protein CASSRPVLLFF. The rearrangement uses TRBV23-1 and TRBJ1-4; unclear D gene. Being an ORF, TRBV23-1 has a function that is uncertain. Between the trimmed V and J ends, which lost 4 bases and 13 bases, there was a span of 10 bases. This CDR3 has 11 amino acids.

The rearrangement links TRBV7-8 to TRBJ2-7; D call uncertain. Trimming pared 0 bases from V and 6 bases from J, leaving 12 bases between. The germline CDR1 and CDR2 sequences are SGHVS and FQNEAQ. The CDR3 covers 14 residues. CDR3: CASSLADPGGEQYF. DNA of the CDR3: TGTGCCAGCAGCTTAGCGGACCCAGGCGGCGAGCAGTACTTC.

In this sample, this clonotype turned up a few times. This chain joins TRBV12-3 or TRBV12-4 and TRBJ2-1; TRBD1 might be the D (6 bases). The CDR3 runs 16 residues. The V end was cut by 6 bases, the J end by 4 bases, with 19 bases between. The chain's CDR3 is CASSRDRISKYNEQFF. The CDR3 coding sequence is TGTGCCAGCAGCCGCGACAGGATCTCAAAATACAATGAGCAGTTCTTC.

At least ten counts were recorded for this clonotype. The rearrangement uses TRBV7-2 and TRBJ2-7, with a weak D call TRBD2 (5 bases). V lost 0 bases and J lost 5, with 14 bases in between. The CDR3 loop spans 15 amino acids. Germline assignment: CDR1 SGHTA and CDR2 FQGNSA. The CDR3 DNA reads as TGTGCCAGCAGCTTAGCGGGAGCAGGCTCAGACGAGCAGTACTTC. This codes for CASSLAGAGSDEQYF.

The chain joins TRBV10-2 to TRBJ1-6; D is undetermined. The CDR3 covers 14 residues. Trimming stripped 2 bases from V and 5 bases from J, with 7 bases between. Germline V CDR1 and CDR2: WSHSY, SAAADI. The CDR3, as DNA: TGCGCCAGCAGTGAGAGGCACGATAATTCACCCCTCCACTTT. Translated, it gives CASSERHDNSPLHF.

This clonotype showed up just a few times. This sequence joins TRBV24-1 and TRBJ1-1; D call uncertain. The CDR3 covers 14 residues. Deletions cut 6 bases from V and 0 bases from J, with 10 bases between. Per the germline V gene, CDR1 is KGHDR and CDR2 is SFDVKD. The CDR3 loop reads CATSHSVMNTEAFF. CDR3 sequence (DNA): TGTGCCACCAGTCATTCCGTGATGAACACTGAAGCTTTCTTT.

This clonotype was counted between two and nine times. The J gene is TRBJ1-2, the V gene TRBV27; D is unclear. Trimming removed 1 base at V and 4 bases at J, with 7 bases between. Germline-derived CDR1 and CDR2 are MNHEY and SMNVEV (reference sequence). This CDR3 comprises 13 residues. CDR3 region: CASSLFGAYGYTF. DNA for the CDR3: TGTGCCAGCAGTTTATTCGGTGCCTATGGCTACACCTTC.

This chain's CDR3 is CASSGTSELSTDTQYF. The CDR3 nucleotides read TGTGCCAGCAGTGGGACTAGCGAGTTAAGCACAGATACGCAGTATTTT. The chain uses TRBV5-4 and TRBJ2-3, with TRBD2 matching 10 bases. CDR3 length: 16 amino acids. CDR1 and CDR2 (germline): SGHNT, YYREEE (reference sequence). Losses at the gene ends were 5 bases for V and 0 bases for J; bases not matched to a gene: 6.

This clonotype was seen at least ten times. Written as DNA, the CDR3 is TGTGCCAGCAGTCCCTGGGACAGGGAGAACACTGAAGCTTTCTTT. Amino acid sequence: CASSPWDRENTEAFF. The chain combines TRBV6-2 or TRBV6-3 with TRBJ1-1; the match to TRBD1 covers 9 bases. This CDR3 spans 15 amino acids. V was pared by 5 bases and J by 1 base, with 5 bases of the junction left unmatched. Germline values: CDR1 MNHEY, CDR2 SVGEGT.

This clonotype was counted a few times. This chain uses TRBV6-2 or TRBV6-3 with TRBJ2-1, with D unclear. The ends were cut back, 2 bases at V and 6 bases at J, with 5 bases in the middle. This CDR3 spans 12 amino acids. Germline CDR1 MNHEY, CDR2 SVGEGT. The CDR3 nucleotides are TGTGCCAGCAGTTACCCGACCAATGAGCAGTTCTTC. Amino acid sequence: CASSYPTNEQFF.

The sample holds a few counts of this clonotype. The V and J genes are TRBV5-1 and TRBJ2-3, with 8 bases fitting TRBD1. The trim removed 6 bases at V and 6 bases at J, leaving 12 bases unmatched. This CDR3 region has 15 residues. Germline V gene sequence: CDR1 SGHRS, CDR2 YFSETQ. This CDR3 is CASTTGQGGMDTQYF. The CDR3 bases are TGCGCCAGCACCACCGGACAGGGAGGTATGGATACGCAGTATTTT.

The rearrangement joins TRBV5-1 to TRBJ1-2; a weak D match, TRBD1 (6 bases). Germline V gene lookup returns CDR1 SGHRS and CDR2 YFSETQ. V was pared by 2 bases and J by 3 bases, with 17 bases between. This CDR3 spans 16 amino acids. CDR3 DNA sequence: TGCGCCAGCAGCTTAGGAGGGACAAGGGTAGACTATGGCTACACCTTC. This encodes CASSLGGTRVDYGYTF.

The chain links TRBV14 to TRBJ1-1, with D maybe TRBD1 (6 bases). Germline V CDR1 and CDR2: SGHDN, FVKESK. V shed 4 bases and J shed 5 bases, with 11 bases lying between them. CDR3 size: 13 residues. The CDR3 coding sequence is TGTGCCAGCAGCCGCCAGGGGTTAACTGAAGCTTTCTTT. It yields the protein CASSRQGLTEAFF.